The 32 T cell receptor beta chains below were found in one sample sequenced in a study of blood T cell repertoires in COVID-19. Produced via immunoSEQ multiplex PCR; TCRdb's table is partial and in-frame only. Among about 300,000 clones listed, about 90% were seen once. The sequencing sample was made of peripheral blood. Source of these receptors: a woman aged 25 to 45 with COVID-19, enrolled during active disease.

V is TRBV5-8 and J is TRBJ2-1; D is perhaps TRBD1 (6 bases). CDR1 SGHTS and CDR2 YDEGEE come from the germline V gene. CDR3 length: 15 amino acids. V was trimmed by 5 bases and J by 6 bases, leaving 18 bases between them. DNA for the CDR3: TGTGCCAGCAGGGAAGGACAGCCCATTCCCAATGAGCAGTTCTTC. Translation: CASREGQPIPNEQFF.

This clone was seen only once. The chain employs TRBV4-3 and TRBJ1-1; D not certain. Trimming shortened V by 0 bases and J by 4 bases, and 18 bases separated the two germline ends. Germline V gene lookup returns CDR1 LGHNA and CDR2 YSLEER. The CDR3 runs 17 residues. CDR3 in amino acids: CASSQDLVGPRSTEAFF. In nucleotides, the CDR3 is TGCGCCAGCAGCCAAGATCTTGTGGGCCCCCGCAGCACTGAAGCTTTCTTT.

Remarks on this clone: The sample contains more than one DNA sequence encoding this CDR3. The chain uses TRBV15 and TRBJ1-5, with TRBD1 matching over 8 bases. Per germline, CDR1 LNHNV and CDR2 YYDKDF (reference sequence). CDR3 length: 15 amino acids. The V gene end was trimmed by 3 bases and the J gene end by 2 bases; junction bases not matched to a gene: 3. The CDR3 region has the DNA TGTGCCACCAGCAGGGACAGGGTCGGCAATCAGCCCCAGCATTTT. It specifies CATSRDRVGNQPQHF.

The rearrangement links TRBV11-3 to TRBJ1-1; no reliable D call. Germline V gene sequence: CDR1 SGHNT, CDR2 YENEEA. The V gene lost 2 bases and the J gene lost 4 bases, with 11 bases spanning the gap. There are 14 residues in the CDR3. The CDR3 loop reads CASSLRDIFTEAFF. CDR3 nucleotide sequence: TGTGCCAGCAGCTTAAGAGACATTTTCACTGAAGCTTTCTTT.

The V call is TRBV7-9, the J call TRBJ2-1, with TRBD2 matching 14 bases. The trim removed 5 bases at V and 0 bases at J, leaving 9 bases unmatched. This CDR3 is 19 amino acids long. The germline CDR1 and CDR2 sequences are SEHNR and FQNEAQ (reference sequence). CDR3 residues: CASSAGLAGGLSSYNEQFF. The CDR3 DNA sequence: TGTGCCAGCAGCGCAGGACTAGCGGGGGGTCTCAGCTCCTACAATGAGCAGTTCTTC. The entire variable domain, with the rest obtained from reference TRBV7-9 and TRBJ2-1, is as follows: DTGVSQNPRHKITKRGQNVTFRCDPISEHNRLYWYRQTLGQGPEFLTYFQNEAQLEKSRLLSDRFSAERPKGSFSTLEIQRTEQGDSAMYLCASSAGLAGGLSSYNEQFFGPGTRLTVL.

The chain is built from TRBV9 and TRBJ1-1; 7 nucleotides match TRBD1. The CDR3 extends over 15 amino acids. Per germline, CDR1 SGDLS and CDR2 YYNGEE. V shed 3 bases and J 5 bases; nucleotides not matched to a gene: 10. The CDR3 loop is CASSATAGGLTEAFF. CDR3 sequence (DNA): TGTGCCAGCAGCGCCACCGCAGGGGGTCTAACTGAAGCTTTCTTT.

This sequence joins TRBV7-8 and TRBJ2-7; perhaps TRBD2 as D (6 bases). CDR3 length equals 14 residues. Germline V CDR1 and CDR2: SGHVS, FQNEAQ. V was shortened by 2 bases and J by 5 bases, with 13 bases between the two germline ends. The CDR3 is CASSLTGRRDEQYF. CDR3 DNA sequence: TGTGCCAGCAGCTTAACCGGGAGACGGGACGAGCAGTACTTC.

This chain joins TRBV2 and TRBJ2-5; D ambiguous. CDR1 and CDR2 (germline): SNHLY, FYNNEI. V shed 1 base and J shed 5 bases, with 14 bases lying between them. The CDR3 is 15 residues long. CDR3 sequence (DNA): TGTGCCAGCAGTGAAGATTACACGAAAGTGGAGACCCAGTACTTC. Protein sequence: CASSEDYTKVETQYF. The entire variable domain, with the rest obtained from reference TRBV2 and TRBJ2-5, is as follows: EPEVTQTPSHQVTQMGQEVILRCVPISNHLYFYWYRQILGQKVEFLVSFYNNEISEKSEIFDDQFSVERPDGSNFTLKIRSTKLEDSAMYFCASSEDYTKVETQYFGPGTRLLVL.

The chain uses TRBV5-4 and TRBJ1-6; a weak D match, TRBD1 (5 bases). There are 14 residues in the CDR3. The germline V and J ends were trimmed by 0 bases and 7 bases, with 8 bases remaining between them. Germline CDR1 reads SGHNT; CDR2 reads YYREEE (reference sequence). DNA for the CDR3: TGTGCCAGCAGCTTGGACCAGGGAAATTCACCCCTCCACTTT. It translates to CASSLDQGNSPLHF.

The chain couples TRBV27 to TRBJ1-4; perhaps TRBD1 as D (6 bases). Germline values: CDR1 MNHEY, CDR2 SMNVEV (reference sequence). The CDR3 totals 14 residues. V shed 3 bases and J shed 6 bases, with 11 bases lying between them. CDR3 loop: CASSFGRGYEKLFF. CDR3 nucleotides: TGTGCCAGCAGTTTTGGCAGGGGATATGAAAAACTGTTTTTT.

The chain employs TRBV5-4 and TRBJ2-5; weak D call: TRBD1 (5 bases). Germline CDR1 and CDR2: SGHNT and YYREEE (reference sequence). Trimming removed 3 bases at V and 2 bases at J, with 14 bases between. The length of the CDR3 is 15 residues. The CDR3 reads CASSSIKGSQETQYF. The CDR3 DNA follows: TGTGCCAGCAGCTCCATTAAGGGGTCTCAAGAGACCCAGTACTTC.

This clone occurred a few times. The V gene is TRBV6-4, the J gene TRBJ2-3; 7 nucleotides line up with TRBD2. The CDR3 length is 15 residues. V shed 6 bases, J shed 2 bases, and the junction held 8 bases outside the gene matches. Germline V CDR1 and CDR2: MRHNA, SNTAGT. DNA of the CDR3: TGTGCCAGCAGCGAGAGAGCGGGGTACACAGATACGCAGTATTTT. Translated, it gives CASSERAGYTDTQYF.

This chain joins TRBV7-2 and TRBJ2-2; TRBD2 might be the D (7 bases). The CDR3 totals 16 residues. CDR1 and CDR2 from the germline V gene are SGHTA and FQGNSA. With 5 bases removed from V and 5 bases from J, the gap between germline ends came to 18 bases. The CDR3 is CASSQGSGDFTGELFF. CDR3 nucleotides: TGTGCCAGCAGCCAGGGGAGCGGGGATTTTACCGGGGAGCTGTTTTTT.

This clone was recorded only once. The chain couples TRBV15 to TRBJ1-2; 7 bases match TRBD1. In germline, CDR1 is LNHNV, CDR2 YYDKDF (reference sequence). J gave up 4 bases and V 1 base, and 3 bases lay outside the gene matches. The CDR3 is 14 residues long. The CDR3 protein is CATSRGRDSYGYTF. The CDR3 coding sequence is TGTGCCACCAGCAGAGGCCGGGACAGCTATGGCTACACCTTC.

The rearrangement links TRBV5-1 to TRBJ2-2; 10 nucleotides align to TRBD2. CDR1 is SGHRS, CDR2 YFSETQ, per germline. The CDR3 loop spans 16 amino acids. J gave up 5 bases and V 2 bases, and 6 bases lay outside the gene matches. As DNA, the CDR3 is TGCGCCAGCAGCTTAGCGGGGGGGCACGTGACCGGGGAGCTGTTTTTT. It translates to CASSLAGGHVTGELFF.

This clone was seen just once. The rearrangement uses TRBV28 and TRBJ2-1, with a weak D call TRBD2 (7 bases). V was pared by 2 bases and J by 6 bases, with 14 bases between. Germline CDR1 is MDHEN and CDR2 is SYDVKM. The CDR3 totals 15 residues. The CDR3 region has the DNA TGTGCCAGCAGTTTAATGGGGGGGCCATCCAATGAGCAGTTCTTC. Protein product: CASSLMGGPSNEQFF.

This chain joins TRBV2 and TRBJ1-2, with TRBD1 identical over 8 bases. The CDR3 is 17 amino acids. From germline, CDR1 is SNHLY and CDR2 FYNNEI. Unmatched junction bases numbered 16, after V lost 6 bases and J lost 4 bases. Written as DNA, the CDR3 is TGTGCCAGCAGAAATGGACAGGGAGTCCTCGAGTTCTATGGCTACACCTTC. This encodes CASRNGQGVLEFYGYTF.

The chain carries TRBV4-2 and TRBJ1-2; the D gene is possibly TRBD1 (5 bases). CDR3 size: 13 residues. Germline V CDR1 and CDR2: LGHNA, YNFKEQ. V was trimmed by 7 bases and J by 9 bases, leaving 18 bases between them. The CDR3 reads CASTPGEGGSYTF. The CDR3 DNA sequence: TGTGCCAGCACCCCGGGGGAAGGTGGCAGCTACACCTTC.

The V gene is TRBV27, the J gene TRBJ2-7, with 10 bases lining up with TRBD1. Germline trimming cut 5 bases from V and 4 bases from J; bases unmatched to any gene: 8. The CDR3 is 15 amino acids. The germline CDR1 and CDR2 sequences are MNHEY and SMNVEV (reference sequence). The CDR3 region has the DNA TGTGCCAGCAGTCGGGTAGGGGACAGGGGTTACGAGCAGTACGTC. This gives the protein CASSRVGDRGYEQYV.

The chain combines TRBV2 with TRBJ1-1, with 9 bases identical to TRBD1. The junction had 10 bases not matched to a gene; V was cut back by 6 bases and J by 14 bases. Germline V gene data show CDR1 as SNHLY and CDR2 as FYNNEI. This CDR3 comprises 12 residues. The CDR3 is CASSQGQGRVFF. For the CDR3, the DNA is TGTGCCAGCAGCCAGGGACAGGGAAGGGTATTCTTT.

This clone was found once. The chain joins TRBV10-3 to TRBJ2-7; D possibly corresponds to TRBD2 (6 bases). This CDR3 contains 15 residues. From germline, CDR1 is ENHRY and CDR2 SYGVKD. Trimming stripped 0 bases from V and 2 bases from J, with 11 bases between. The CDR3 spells CAISESGTGAYEQYV. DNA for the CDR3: TGTGCCATCAGTGAGTCTGGAACGGGAGCCTACGAGCAGTACGTC.

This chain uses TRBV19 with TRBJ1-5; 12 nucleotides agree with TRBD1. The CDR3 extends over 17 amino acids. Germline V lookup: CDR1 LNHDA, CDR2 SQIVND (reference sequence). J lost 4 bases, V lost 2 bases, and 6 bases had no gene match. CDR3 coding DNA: TGTGCCAGTAGTATACCGGGACAGGGGGCGAGTAATCAGCCCCAGCATTTT. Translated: CASSIPGQGASNQPQHF.

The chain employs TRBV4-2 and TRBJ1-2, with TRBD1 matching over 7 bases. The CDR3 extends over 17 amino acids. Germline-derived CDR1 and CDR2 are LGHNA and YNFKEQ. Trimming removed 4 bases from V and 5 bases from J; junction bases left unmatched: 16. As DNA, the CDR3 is TGTGCCAGCAGCCCAGCGTCCGGGACAGAGAATTTGTATGGCTACACCTTC. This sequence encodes CASSPASGTENLYGYTF.

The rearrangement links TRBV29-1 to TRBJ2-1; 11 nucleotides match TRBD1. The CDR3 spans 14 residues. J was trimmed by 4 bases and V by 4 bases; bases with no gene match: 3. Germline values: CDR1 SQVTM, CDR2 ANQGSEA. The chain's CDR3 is CSVGGTGGYNEQFF. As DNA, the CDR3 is TGCAGCGTTGGTGGGACAGGGGGTTACAATGAGCAGTTCTTC.

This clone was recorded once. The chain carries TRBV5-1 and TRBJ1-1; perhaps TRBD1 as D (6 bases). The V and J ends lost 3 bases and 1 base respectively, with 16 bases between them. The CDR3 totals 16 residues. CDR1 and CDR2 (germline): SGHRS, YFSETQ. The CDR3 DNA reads TGCGCCAGCAGCTCGGTGGGGACAACGGGGAACACTGAAGCTTTCTTT. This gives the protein CASSSVGTTGNTEAFF.

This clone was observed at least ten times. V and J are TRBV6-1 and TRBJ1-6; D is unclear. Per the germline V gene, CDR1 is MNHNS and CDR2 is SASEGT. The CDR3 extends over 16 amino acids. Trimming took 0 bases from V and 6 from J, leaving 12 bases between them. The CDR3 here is CASSEASGSGNSPLHF. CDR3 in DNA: TGTGCCAGCAGTGAAGCATCGGGGTCAGGTAATTCACCCCTCCACTTT.

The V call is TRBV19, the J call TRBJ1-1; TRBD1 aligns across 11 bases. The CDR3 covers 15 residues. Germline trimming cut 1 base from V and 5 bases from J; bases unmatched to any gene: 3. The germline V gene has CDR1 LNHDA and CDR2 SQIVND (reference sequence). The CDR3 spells CASSIGGQGATEAFF. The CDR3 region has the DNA TGTGCCAGTAGTATAGGAGGACAGGGGGCGACTGAAGCTTTCTTT.

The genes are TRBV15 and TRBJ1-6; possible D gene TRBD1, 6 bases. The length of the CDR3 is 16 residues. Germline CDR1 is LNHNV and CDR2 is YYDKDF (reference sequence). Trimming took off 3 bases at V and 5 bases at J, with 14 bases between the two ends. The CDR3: CATSRRGGTNNSPLHF. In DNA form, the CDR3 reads TGTGCCACCAGCAGGAGGGGGGGCACAAATAATTCACCCCTCCACTTT.

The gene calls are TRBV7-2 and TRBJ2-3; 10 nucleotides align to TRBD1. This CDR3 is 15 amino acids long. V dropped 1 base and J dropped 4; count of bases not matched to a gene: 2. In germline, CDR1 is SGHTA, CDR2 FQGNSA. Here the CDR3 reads CASSLGDRGADTQYF. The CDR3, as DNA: TGTGCCAGCAGCTTAGGGGACAGGGGCGCAGATACGCAGTATTTT.

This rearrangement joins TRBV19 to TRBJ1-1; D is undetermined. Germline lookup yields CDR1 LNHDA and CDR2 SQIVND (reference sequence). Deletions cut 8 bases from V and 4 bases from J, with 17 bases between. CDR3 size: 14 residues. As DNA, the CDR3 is TGTGCCAGTGAGTCCCTCGGGGTAGGCACTGAAGCTTTCTTT. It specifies CASESLGVGTEAFF.

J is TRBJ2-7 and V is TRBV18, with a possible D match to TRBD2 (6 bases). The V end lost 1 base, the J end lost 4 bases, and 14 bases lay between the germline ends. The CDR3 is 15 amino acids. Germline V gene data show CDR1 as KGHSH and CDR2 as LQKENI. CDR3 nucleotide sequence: TGTGCCAGCTCACCACTGAGGACTGGGACTTACGAGCAGTACTTC. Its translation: CASSPLRTGTYEQYF.

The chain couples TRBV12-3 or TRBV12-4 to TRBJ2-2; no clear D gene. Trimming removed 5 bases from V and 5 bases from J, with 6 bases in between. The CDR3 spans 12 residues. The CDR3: CASSHYTGELFF. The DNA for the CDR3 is TGTGCCAGCAGTCACTATACCGGGGAGCTGTTTTTT.